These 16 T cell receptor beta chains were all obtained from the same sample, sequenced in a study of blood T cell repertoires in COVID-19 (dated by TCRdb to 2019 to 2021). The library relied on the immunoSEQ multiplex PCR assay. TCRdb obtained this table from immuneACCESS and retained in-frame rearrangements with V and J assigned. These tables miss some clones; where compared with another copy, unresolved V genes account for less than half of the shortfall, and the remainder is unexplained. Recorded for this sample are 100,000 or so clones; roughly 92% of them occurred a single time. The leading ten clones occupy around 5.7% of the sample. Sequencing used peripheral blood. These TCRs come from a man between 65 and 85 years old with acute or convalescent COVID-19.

CDR3 DNA sequence: TGTGCCACCAGTGTCGGCAGGGAGGACTATGGCTACACCTTC. This codes for CATSVGREDYGYTF. V usage is TRBV24-1 and J usage is TRBJ1-2, with D tentatively TRBD1 (5 bases). Trimming removed 5 bases from V and 3 bases from J, with 12 bases in between. The CDR3 is 14 residues long. Looked up from germline, CDR1 is KGHDR and CDR2 is SFDVKD.

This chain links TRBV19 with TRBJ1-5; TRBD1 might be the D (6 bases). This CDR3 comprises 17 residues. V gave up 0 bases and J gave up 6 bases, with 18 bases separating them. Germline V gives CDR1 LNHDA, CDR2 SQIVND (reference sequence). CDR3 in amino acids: CASSIDRGGAGFQPQHF. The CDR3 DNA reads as TGTGCCAGTAGTATAGATCGGGGGGGCGCCGGATTTCAGCCCCAGCATTTT.

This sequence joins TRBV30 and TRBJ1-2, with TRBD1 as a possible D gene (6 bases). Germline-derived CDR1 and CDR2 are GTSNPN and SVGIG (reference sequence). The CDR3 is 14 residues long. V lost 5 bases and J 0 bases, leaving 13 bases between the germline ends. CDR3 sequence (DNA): TGTGCCTGGGCCTTTGGGGGCTCTAACTATGGCTACACCTTC. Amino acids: CAWAFGGSNYGYTF.

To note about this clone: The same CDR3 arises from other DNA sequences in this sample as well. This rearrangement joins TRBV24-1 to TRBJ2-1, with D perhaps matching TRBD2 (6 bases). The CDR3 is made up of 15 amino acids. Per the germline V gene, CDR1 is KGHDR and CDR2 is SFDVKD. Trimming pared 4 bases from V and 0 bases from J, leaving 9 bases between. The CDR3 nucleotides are TGTGCCACCAGTGAGGGAGGAAGCTCCTACAATGAGCAGTTCTTC. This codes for CATSEGGSSYNEQFF.

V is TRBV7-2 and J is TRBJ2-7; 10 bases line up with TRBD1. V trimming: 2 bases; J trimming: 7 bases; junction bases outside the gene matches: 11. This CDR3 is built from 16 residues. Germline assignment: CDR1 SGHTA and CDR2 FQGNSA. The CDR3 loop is CASSLTPTGGAKEQYF. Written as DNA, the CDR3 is TGTGCCAGCAGCTTAACCCCGACAGGGGGCGCGAAAGAGCAGTACTTC. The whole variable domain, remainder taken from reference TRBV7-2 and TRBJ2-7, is GAGVSQSPSNKVTEKGKDVELRCDPISGHTALYWYRQSLGQGLEFLIYFQGNSAPDKSGLPSDRFSAERTGGSVSTLTIQRTQQEDSAVYLCASSLTPTGGAKEQYFGPGTRLTVT.

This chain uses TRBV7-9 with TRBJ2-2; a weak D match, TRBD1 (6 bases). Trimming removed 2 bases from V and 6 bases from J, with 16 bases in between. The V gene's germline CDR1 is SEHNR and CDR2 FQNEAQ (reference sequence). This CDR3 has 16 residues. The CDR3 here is CASSLPTGNLPGELFF. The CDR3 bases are TGTGCCAGCAGCTTACCGACAGGAAATTTGCCCGGGGAGCTGTTTTTT.

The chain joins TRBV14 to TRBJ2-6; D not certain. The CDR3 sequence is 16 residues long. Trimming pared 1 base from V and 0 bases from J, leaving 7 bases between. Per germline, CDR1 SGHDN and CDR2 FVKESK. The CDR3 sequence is CASSQGLFSGANVLTF. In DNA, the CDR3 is TGTGCCAGCAGCCAAGGACTGTTCTCTGGGGCCAACGTCCTGACTTTC.

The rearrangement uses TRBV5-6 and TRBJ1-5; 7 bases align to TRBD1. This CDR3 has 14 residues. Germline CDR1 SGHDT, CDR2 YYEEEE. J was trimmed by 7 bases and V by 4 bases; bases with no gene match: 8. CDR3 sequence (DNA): TGTGCCAGCAGCGAGTACAGGGGATACCAGCCCCAGCATTTT. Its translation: CASSEYRGYQPQHF.

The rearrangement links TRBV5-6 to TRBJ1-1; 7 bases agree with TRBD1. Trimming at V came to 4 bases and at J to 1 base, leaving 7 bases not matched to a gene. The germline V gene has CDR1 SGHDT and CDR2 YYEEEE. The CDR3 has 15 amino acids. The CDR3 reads CASSPTGSGNTEAFF. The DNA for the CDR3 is TGTGCCAGCAGCCCGACAGGGTCCGGGAACACTGAAGCTTTCTTT.

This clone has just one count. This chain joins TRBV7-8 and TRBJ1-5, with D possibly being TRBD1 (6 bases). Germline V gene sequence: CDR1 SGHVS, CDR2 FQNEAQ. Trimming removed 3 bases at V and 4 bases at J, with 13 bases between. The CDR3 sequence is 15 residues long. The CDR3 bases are TGTGCCAGCAGCTTCCTTAGTCAGGGGAATCAGCCCCAGCATTTT. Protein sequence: CASSFLSQGNQPQHF.

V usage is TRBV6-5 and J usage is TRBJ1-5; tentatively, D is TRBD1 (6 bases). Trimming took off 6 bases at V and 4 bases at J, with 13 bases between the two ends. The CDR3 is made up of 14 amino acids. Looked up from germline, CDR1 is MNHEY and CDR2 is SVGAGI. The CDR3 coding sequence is TGTGCCAGCAGCCCCGACAGGCTAAATCAGCCCCAGCATTTT. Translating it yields CASSPDRLNQPQHF.

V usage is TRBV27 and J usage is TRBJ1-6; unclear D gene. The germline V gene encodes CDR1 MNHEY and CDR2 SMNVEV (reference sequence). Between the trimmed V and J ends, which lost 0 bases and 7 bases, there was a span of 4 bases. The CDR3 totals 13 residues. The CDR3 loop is CASSLSRNSPLHF. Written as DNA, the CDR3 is TGTGCCAGCAGTTTATCGAGAAATTCACCCCTCCACTTT.

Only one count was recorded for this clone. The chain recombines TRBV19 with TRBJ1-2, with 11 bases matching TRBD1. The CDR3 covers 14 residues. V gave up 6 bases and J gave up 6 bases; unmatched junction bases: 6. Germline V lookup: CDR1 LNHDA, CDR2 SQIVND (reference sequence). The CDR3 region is CASRGTGGSHGYTF. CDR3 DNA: TGTGCCAGTAGGGGGACAGGGGGAAGTCATGGCTACACCTTC.

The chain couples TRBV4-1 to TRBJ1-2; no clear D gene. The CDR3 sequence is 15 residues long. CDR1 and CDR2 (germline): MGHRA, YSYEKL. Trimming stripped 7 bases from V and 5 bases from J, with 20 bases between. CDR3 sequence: CASKTTMASDYGYTF. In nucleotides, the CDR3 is TGCGCCAGCAAAACGACTATGGCGTCAGATTATGGCTACACCTTC.

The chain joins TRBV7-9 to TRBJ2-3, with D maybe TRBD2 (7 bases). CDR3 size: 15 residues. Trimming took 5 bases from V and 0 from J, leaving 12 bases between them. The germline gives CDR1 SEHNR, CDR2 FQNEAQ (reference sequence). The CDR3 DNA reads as TGTGCCAGCAGCCCTCGGGGGGCTAGCACAGATACGCAGTATTTT. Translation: CASSPRGASTDTQYF.

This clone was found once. The CDR3 loop is CASSLIQGNGYTF. In DNA form, the CDR3 reads TGTGCCAGCAGCTTAATCCAGGGGAACGGCTACACCTTC. The chain links TRBV7-8 to TRBJ1-2; the D gene is possibly TRBD1 (6 bases). Germline lookup yields CDR1 SGHVS and CDR2 FQNEAQ. The CDR3 extends over 13 amino acids. The V end was cut by 2 bases, the J end by 8 bases, with 12 bases between.